The 5 T cell receptor beta chains in this list originate from one sample, sequenced in a study of response to subunit inactivated influenza vaccine. TCRdb ran MiXCR on the RT-PCR reads and lists one entry per CDR3 protein. The data hold 450,000 to 600,000 distinct CDR3 sequences, with around 8% observed a single time. Source: PBMCs from blood, taken less than 25 months after vaccination. The receptors come from a man between 50 and 69 years old who received an inactivated influenza vaccine.

The J gene is TRBJ2-1, the V gene TRBV29-1; D is possibly TRBD2 (5 bases). Germline V lookup: CDR1 SQVTM, CDR2 ANQGSEA. V was cut by 4 bases and J by 5 bases, with 6 bases left in between. There are 11 residues in the CDR3. CDR3 sequence (DNA): TGCAGCGTTGGGGAGAACAATGAGCAGTTCTTC. Amino acids: CSVGENNEQFF.

CDR3 loop: CASSQHGTSQETQYF. In nucleotides, the CDR3 is TGCGCCAGCAGCCAACACGGGACTAGTCAAGAGACCCAGTACTTC. The rearrangement uses TRBV4-1 and TRBJ2-5; 8 bases map to TRBD2. V shed 2 bases, J shed 2 bases, and the junction held 4 bases outside the gene matches. The germline V gene has CDR1 MGHRA and CDR2 YSYEKL. The CDR3 covers 15 residues.

The chain links TRBV11-1 to TRBJ2-7; unclear D gene. CDR1 and CDR2 (germline): SGHAT, FQDESV (reference sequence). The germline V and J ends were trimmed by 2 bases and 1 base, with 15 bases remaining between them. The CDR3 contains 16 residues. CDR3 loop: CASSLSPATSSYEQYF. Here the CDR3 DNA reads TGTGCCAGCAGCTTATCGCCAGCTACATCTTCCTACGAGCAGTACTTC.

In this sample, this clonotype turned up a few times. The V call is TRBV20-1, the J call TRBJ2-1; TRBD2 matches 10 bases. V gave up 8 bases and J gave up 12 bases; unmatched junction bases: 7. Germline V gives CDR1 DFQATT, CDR2 SNEGSKA (reference sequence). The CDR3 contains 11 residues. The CDR3 DNA reads as TGCAGTTTAGCGGGAGGCCCCGGGCAGTTCTTC. Protein: CSLAGGPGQFF.

The V call is TRBV20-1, the J call TRBJ1-6; D not resolved. The V end lost 8 bases, the J end lost 4 bases, and 21 bases lay between the germline ends. Per germline, CDR1 DFQATT and CDR2 SNEGSKA (reference sequence). This CDR3 contains 16 residues. Written as DNA, the CDR3 is TGCAGTTCCAAAGATCCGGCAGGAGTGTATAATTCACCCCTCCACTTT. The encoded protein is CSSKDPAGVYNSPLHF.